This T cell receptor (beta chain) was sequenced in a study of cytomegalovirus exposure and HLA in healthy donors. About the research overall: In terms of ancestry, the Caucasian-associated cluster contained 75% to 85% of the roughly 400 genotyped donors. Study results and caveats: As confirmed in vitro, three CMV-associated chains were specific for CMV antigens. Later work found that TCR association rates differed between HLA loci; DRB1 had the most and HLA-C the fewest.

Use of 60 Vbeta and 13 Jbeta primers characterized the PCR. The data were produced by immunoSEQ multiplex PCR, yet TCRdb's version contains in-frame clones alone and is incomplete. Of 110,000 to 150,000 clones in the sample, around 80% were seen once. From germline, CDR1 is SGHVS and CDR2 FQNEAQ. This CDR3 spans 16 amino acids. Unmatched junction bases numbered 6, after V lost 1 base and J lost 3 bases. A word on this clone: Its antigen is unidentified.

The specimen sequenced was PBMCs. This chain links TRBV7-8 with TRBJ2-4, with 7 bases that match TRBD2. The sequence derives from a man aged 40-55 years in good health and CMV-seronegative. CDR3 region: CASSLVSAGVKNIQYF. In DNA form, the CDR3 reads TGTGCCAGCAGCTTAGTTTCGGCGGGGGTCAAAAACATTCAGTACTTC. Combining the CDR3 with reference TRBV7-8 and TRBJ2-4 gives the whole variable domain GAGVSQSPRYKVAKRGQDVALRCDPISGHVSLFWYQQALGQGPEFLTYFQNEAQLDKSGLPSDRFFAERPEGSVSTLKIQRTQQEDSAVYLCASSLVSAGVKNIQYFGAGTRLSVL.